The 25 T cell receptor beta chains below all came from one sample that was sequenced in a study of response to subunit inactivated influenza vaccine. TCRdb itself ran the RT-PCR reads through MiXCR, one entry per CDR3 protein. The table shows roughly 540,000 distinct CDR3 sequences, with roughly a quarter occurring only once. The same data also went into a second study, on T cells expressing NK-cell markers. Turning to that study: TCR beta cDNA was made by 5'RACE template switching with UMIs.

The specimen comprised CD4+ T cells sorted from PBMCs, sampled about 13 days after vaccination. All receptors derive from a man aged 45-65 years who received an inactivated influenza vaccine.

This chain links TRBV5-5 with TRBJ2-7; no clear D. The CDR3 runs 15 residues. V lost 6 bases and J 2 bases, leaving 18 bases between the germline ends. Germline CDR1 and CDR2: SGHKS and YYEKEE (reference sequence). The CDR3 DNA sequence: TGTGCCAGCACCCTATCCCCTACCGAAGCCTACGAGCAGTACTTC. Amino acids: CASTLSPTEAYEQYF.

The genes are TRBV10-2 and TRBJ2-2; no clear D. Germline V gives CDR1 WSHSY, CDR2 SAAADI. The CDR3 extends over 15 amino acids. Trimming took off 4 bases at V and 5 bases at J, with 14 bases between the two ends. DNA for the CDR3: TGCGCCAGCAGTGTTCTGGCCCCGAGGACCGGGGAGCTGTTTTTT. Translated, it gives CASSVLAPRTGELFF.

This clonotype appeared many times. This chain links TRBV10-2 with TRBJ2-7; TRBD1 matches at 9 bases. The J segment lost 3 bases and the V segment lost 2 bases, leaving 5 bases of the junction unmatched. Germline CDR1 is WSHSY and CDR2 is SAAADI. The CDR3 covers 15 residues. The DNA of the CDR3 is TGCGCCAGCAGTGAGCCGGGACAGGGTAGCTACGAGCAGTACTTC. Translating gives CASSEPGQGSYEQYF.

V is TRBV9 and J is TRBJ2-1; TRBD2 agrees at 15 bases. Germline trimming cut 3 bases from V and 8 bases from J; bases unmatched to any gene: 9. The CDR3 has 17 amino acids. Germline lookup yields CDR1 SGDLS and CDR2 YYNGEE. The CDR3 sequence is CASSGPGTSGRRYEQFF. In DNA form, the CDR3 reads TGTGCCAGCAGCGGCCCCGGGACTAGCGGGAGGAGATATGAGCAGTTCTTC.

This chain joins TRBV7-2 and TRBJ1-4; 8 bases map to TRBD1. V lost 1 base to trimming and J lost 11 bases; unmatched junction nucleotides: 3. The CDR3 has 13 residues. Germline CDR1 SGHTA, CDR2 FQGNSA. Here the CDR3 reads CASSLDQGAKLFF. CDR3 sequence (DNA): TGTGCCAGCAGCTTAGACCAGGGGGCGAAACTGTTTTTT.

J is TRBJ2-6 and V is TRBV25-1; D perhaps matches TRBD1 (6 bases). The V end lost 0 bases, the J end lost 2 bases, and 8 bases lay between the germline ends. The CDR3 is made up of 16 amino acids. CDR1 MGHDK and CDR2 SYGVNS come from the germline V gene. As DNA, the CDR3 is TGTGCCAGCAGTGAATATACAGGGACTGGGGCCAACGTCCTGACTTTC. Its translation: CASSEYTGTGANVLTF. Based on the CDR3 plus reference TRBV25-1 and TRBJ2-6, the full variable domain is EADIYQTPRYLVIGTGKKITLECSQTMGHDKMYWYQQDPGMELHLIHYSYGVNSTEKGDLSSESTVSRIRTEHFPLTLESARPSHTSQYLCASSEYTGTGANVLTFGAGSRLTVL.

The J gene is TRBJ2-2, the V gene TRBV9; no clear D gene. Germline V gene lookup returns CDR1 SGDLS and CDR2 YYNGEE. The CDR3 totals 15 residues. The V end lost 4 bases, the J end lost 0 bases, and 10 bases lay between the germline ends. CDR3 region: CASSPSGTNTGELFF. In nucleotides, the CDR3 is TGTGCCAGCAGCCCGAGTGGGACGAACACCGGGGAGCTGTTTTTT.

The chain links TRBV20-1 to TRBJ2-5; 11 nucleotides agree with TRBD1. Per germline, CDR1 DFQATT and CDR2 SNEGSKA (reference sequence). The CDR3 has 16 amino acids. J gave up 1 base and V 3 bases, and 7 bases lay outside the gene matches. The CDR3 DNA reads as TGCAGTGCTAGTGGGGACAGGGGGAGCGGCCAAGAGACCCAGTACTTC. Protein product: CSASGDRGSGQETQYF.

This clonotype was seen only a few times. The chain employs TRBV29-1 and TRBJ2-3, with TRBD2 as a possible D gene (5 bases). In germline, CDR1 is SQVTM, CDR2 ANQGSEA. V lost 7 bases and J lost 13, with 18 bases in between. The CDR3 runs 11 residues. The CDR3 DNA is TGCAGCGCAGCTCTAGGACTGGCGGAGTATTTT. Encoded protein: CSAALGLAEYF.

The rearrangement joins TRBV6-2 or TRBV6-3 to TRBJ2-1; 10 bases are a match to TRBD1. Trimming cost V 6 bases and J 6 bases; bases outside gene matches: 14. CDR1 and CDR2 from the germline V gene are MNHEY and SVGEGT. The CDR3 spans 17 residues. The CDR3 bases are TGTGCCAGCAGCCCCCGGACAGGGGGGTTTTCAACCAATGAGCAGTTCTTC. As protein: CASSPRTGGFSTNEQFF.

A few counts support this clonotype. The chain joins TRBV5-5 to TRBJ2-7; D unclear. Germline CDR1 is SGHKS and CDR2 is YYEKEE (reference sequence). The V gene lost 0 bases and the J gene lost 0 bases, with 13 bases spanning the gap. The CDR3 totals 16 residues. The CDR3 spells CASSLVWQKSSYEQYF. CDR3 coding DNA: TGTGCCAGCAGCTTGGTTTGGCAGAAGAGCTCCTACGAGCAGTACTTC.

This clonotype has ten or more counts. This chain connects TRBV12-3 or TRBV12-4 to TRBJ2-3, with a tentative D call TRBD1 (6 bases). V gave up 6 bases and J gave up 7 bases, with 11 bases separating them. The CDR3 extends over 12 amino acids. CDR3 protein: CASSPQGNTQYF. The CDR3 DNA is TGTGCCAGCAGCCCCCAGGGGAATACGCAGTATTTT.

This chain connects TRBV7-9 to TRBJ2-2, with D possibly TRBD1 on 5 matching bases. Germline loops: CDR1 SEHNR, CDR2 FQNEAQ (reference sequence). V was pared by 2 bases and J by 5 bases, with 12 bases between. The CDR3 is 15 residues long. CDR3 sequence reads: CASSLNDRGTGELFF. The CDR3 DNA follows: TGTGCCAGCAGCTTAAATGACAGAGGTACCGGGGAGCTGTTTTTT.

This sequence joins TRBV20-1 and TRBJ2-5; D may be TRBD2 (5 bases). This CDR3 spans 14 amino acids. V lost 5 bases to trimming and J lost 4 bases, with 17 bases between them. The germline V gene encodes CDR1 DFQATT and CDR2 SNEGSKA (reference sequence). The CDR3 region is CSALTSGRGETQYF. The CDR3 nucleotides read TGCAGTGCTCTTACGAGTGGTCGGGGAGAGACCCAGTACTTC.

In this sample, this clonotype turned up a few times. The J gene is TRBJ2-1, the V gene TRBV4-3; D remains ambiguous. This CDR3 is 13 amino acids long. Germline lookup yields CDR1 LGHNA and CDR2 YSLEER. V was shortened by 2 bases and J by 10 bases, with 12 bases between the two germline ends. CDR3 coding DNA: TGCGCCAGCAGCCAAAGCGCCTCCACAGAGCAGTTCTTC. Protein sequence: CASSQSASTEQFF.

The chain uses TRBV29-1 and TRBJ2-7, with TRBD2 identical over 10 bases. Per germline, CDR1 SQVTM and CDR2 ANQGSEA. V lost 7 bases, J lost 2 bases, and 8 bases stayed unmatched. This CDR3 comprises 14 residues. CDR3 sequence (DNA): TGCAGCGCCTACGGGACTAGCGACGCCTACGAGCAGTACTTC. Its protein product is CSAYGTSDAYEQYF.

This clonotype was recorded a few times. The chain links TRBV10-3 to TRBJ2-2, with D hard to call. CDR1 is ENHRY and CDR2 is SYGVKD in the germline V gene. V was shortened by 0 bases and J by 6 bases, with 14 bases between the two germline ends. The CDR3 consists of 16 residues. The CDR3 is CAISESNDQTAGELFF. The CDR3 DNA is TGTGCCATCAGTGAGTCGAACGATCAAACGGCCGGGGAGCTGTTTTTT.

The chain recombines TRBV20-1 with TRBJ1-2, with 8 bases identical to TRBD1. The CDR3 runs 13 residues. Germline-derived CDR1 and CDR2 are DFQATT and SNEGSKA (reference sequence). The ends lost 2 bases at V and 7 bases at J; junction bases unmatched: 6. This CDR3 reads CSARKDRVGGYTF. DNA for the CDR3: TGCAGTGCTAGAAAGGACAGGGTGGGTGGCTACACCTTC.

This clonotype was observed a handful of times. V usage is TRBV4-1 and J usage is TRBJ2-2; 7 positions agree with TRBD1. V lost 1 base, J lost 0 bases, and 5 bases stayed unmatched. The germline CDR1 and CDR2 sequences are MGHRA and YSYEKL. CDR3 length: 17 residues. CDR3 sequence: CASSQAGTASNTGELFF. Written as DNA, the CDR3 is TGCGCCAGCAGCCAAGCCGGGACAGCCTCGAACACCGGGGAGCTGTTTTTT.

A single count supports this clonotype. The CDR3 here is CASSSTHTEAFF. Here the CDR3 DNA reads TGTGCCAGCAGTTCGACACATACTGAAGCTTTCTTT. This chain connects TRBV28 to TRBJ1-1; the D is unclear. In germline, CDR1 is MDHEN, CDR2 SYDVKM. Trimming removed 4 bases at V and 5 bases at J, with 8 bases between. CDR3 length: 12 residues.

The J gene is TRBJ2-3, the V gene TRBV5-6; no clear D. Germline-derived CDR1 and CDR2 are SGHDT and YYEEEE. Between the trimmed V and J ends, which lost 1 base and 8 bases, there was a span of 8 bases. The CDR3 loop spans 12 amino acids. In DNA form, the CDR3 reads TGTGCCAGCAGCTTGCGCAAGGGTACGCAGTATTTT. Amino acids: CASSLRKGTQYF. The complete variable domain, with remaining parts taken from reference TRBV5-6 and TRBJ2-3, reads DAGVTQSPTHLIKTRGQQVTLRCSPKSGHDTVSWYQQALGQGPQFIFQYYEEEERQRGNFPDRFSGHQFPNYSSELNVNALLLGDSALYLCASSLRKGTQYFGPGTRLTVL.

This sequence joins TRBV2 and TRBJ2-2, with D perhaps TRBD1 (6 bases). The V end lost 7 bases, the J end lost 6 bases, and 12 bases lay between the germline ends. CDR3 length equals 13 residues. The germline CDR1 and CDR2 sequences are SNHLY and FYNNEI. The CDR3 loop reads CASKEQGSGELFF. The CDR3 nucleotides are TGTGCCAGCAAAGAACAGGGCTCCGGGGAGCTGTTTTTT.

This clonotype was observed many times. The V call is TRBV7-2, the J call TRBJ2-1, with a weak D call TRBD1 (5 bases). Per germline, CDR1 SGHTA and CDR2 FQGNSA. This CDR3 has 14 residues. Trimming took off 0 bases at V and 6 bases at J, with 9 bases between the two ends. The CDR3, as DNA: TGTGCCAGCAGCTTAGCGGGAAGGGGCAATGAGCAGTTCTTC. It yields the protein CASSLAGRGNEQFF.

This clonotype was found a few times. The DNA of the CDR3 is TGTGCCAGCAGTTACTCAAGGCTGAACACTGAAGCTTTCTTT. Translated: CASSYSRLNTEAFF. The V gene is TRBV6-2 or TRBV6-3, the J gene TRBJ1-1; D gene uncertain. Germline CDR1 and CDR2: MNHEY and SVGEGT. The ends were cut back, 0 bases at V and 0 bases at J, with 5 bases in the middle. This CDR3 is built from 14 residues.

V gene TRBV5-1 combines with J gene TRBJ2-7; D is ambiguous. Germline values: CDR1 SGHRS, CDR2 YFSETQ. V gave up 1 base and J gave up 6 bases, with 14 bases separating them. The CDR3 extends over 14 amino acids. The DNA for the CDR3 is TGCGCCAGCAGCTTGCTGCCAATCTTAGGCGAGCAGTACTTC. This codes for CASSLLPILGEQYF.